Presented here are 27 T cell receptor beta chains from one specimen sequenced in a study of blood T cells in healthy people across ages. It was with a sample-barcoded 5' primer and a J-beta primer mix that a second PCR of roughly 7 to 12 cycles was run. TCRdb called the 5' RACE reads again in MiXCR, with one record for every CDR3 protein. The sample yields 550,000 to 750,000 distinct CDR3 sequences, around 20% seen once. Sequenced material: blood. Receptors were obtained from a man between 65 and 79 years old in good health.

The V gene is TRBV27, the J gene TRBJ2-7; maybe TRBD1 (6 bases). Trimming removed 6 bases from V and 4 bases from J, with 13 bases in between. The CDR3 sequence is 13 residues long. The germline CDR1 and CDR2 sequences are MNHEY and SMNVEV (reference sequence). The CDR3 here is CASSPGRGYEQYF. In DNA form, the CDR3 reads TGTGCCAGCAGCCCCGGAAGGGGGTACGAGCAGTACTTC.

The gene calls are TRBV29-1 and TRBJ2-1; 7 bases map to TRBD1. Trimming cost V 4 bases and J 2 bases; bases outside gene matches: 8. The germline V gene has CDR1 SQVTM and CDR2 ANQGSEA. The CDR3 totals 15 residues. CDR3: CSVVEGAVPYNEQFF. The CDR3 nucleotides read TGCAGCGTTGTCGAGGGGGCCGTCCCCTACAATGAGCAGTTCTTC.

This clonotype was counted between two and nine times. Here the CDR3 reads CSAGSGGLGARNEQFF. The CDR3 coding sequence is TGCAGTGCTGGTTCAGGGGGATTAGGAGCAAGGAATGAGCAGTTCTTC. The genes are TRBV20-1 and TRBJ2-1; 7 bases are a match to TRBD1. The CDR3 is 16 residues long. Germline loops: CDR1 DFQATT, CDR2 SNEGSKA (reference sequence). V trimming: 5 bases; J trimming: 7 bases; junction bases outside the gene matches: 17.

The genes are TRBV3-1 and TRBJ2-5, with TRBD2 matching 14 bases. Losses at the gene ends were 4 bases for V and 5 bases for J; bases not matched to a gene: 6. The CDR3 totals 16 residues. Germline CDR1 is LGHDT and CDR2 is YNNKEL (reference sequence). The CDR3 loop reads CASSRGTSGSLETQYF. The CDR3 DNA reads TGTGCCAGCAGCCGCGGGACTAGCGGGAGTTTGGAGACCCAGTACTTC.

This rearrangement joins TRBV20-1 to TRBJ2-1; 9 positions agree with TRBD2. CDR3 length: 13 residues. V dropped 6 bases and J dropped 5; count of bases not matched to a gene: 5. Germline V gene lookup returns CDR1 DFQATT and CDR2 SNEGSKA (reference sequence). CDR3: CSAHSGSDNEQFF. The CDR3 region has the DNA TGCAGTGCCCATAGCGGGAGTGACAATGAGCAGTTCTTC.

The rearrangement joins TRBV6-1 to TRBJ1-4, with 7 bases identical to TRBD1. Trimming at V came to 6 bases and at J to 5 bases, leaving 9 bases not matched to a gene. CDR3 size: 15 residues. CDR1 and CDR2 (germline): MNHNS, SASEGT. DNA for the CDR3: TGTGCCAGCAGGAGTGACGGGACAGAGAATGAAAAACTGTTTTTT. This gives the protein CASRSDGTENEKLFF.

The V call is TRBV7-2, the J call TRBJ1-4; 11 bases are a match to TRBD1. This CDR3 has 16 amino acids. The germline V gene has CDR1 SGHTA and CDR2 FQGNSA. Trimming took 7 bases from V and 2 from J; bases not matched to a gene: 6. This chain's CDR3 is CASTGQGAATNEKLFF. The CDR3, as DNA: TGTGCCAGCACCGGACAGGGGGCGGCCACTAATGAAAAACTGTTTTTT.

A remark on this clonotype: Its ends do not fully match the called genes, so a read error is possible. The V call is TRBV11-1, the J call TRBJ2-6, with D maybe TRBD1 (6 bases). This CDR3 comprises 17 residues. CDR1 is SGHAT, CDR2 FQDESV, per germline (reference sequence). CDR3 sequence reads: CATSLGGDLSGANVLTF. Written as DNA, the CDR3 is TGTGCCACCAGCTTAGGGGGTGACCTCTCTGGGGCCAACGTCCTGACTTTC.

V gene TRBV5-1 combines with J gene TRBJ1-1; 8 positions match TRBD1. CDR1 SGHRS and CDR2 YFSETQ come from the germline V gene. This CDR3 spans 14 amino acids. V gave up 6 bases and J gave up 0 bases; unmatched junction bases: 4. CDR3 DNA: TGCGCCAGCACGACAGGGGCCATGAACACTGAAGCTTTCTTT. This codes for CASTTGAMNTEAFF.

This clonotype has only a few counts. The chain carries TRBV20-1 and TRBJ1-6; 7 bases are shared with TRBD1. The CDR3 covers 15 residues. The germline V gene has CDR1 DFQATT and CDR2 SNEGSKA (reference sequence). Losses at the gene ends were 3 bases for V and 7 bases for J; bases not matched to a gene: 9. This CDR3 is CSARATGTVNSPLHF. The CDR3 nucleotides are TGCAGTGCTAGGGCTACCGGGACAGTGAATTCACCCCTCCACTTT.

This chain links TRBV20-1 with TRBJ2-7; D is unclear. This CDR3 region has 15 residues. The V gene lost 4 bases and the J gene lost 3 bases, with 19 bases spanning the gap. Germline assignment: CDR1 DFQATT and CDR2 SNEGSKA (reference sequence). CDR3 region: CSANPTGGTHYEQYF. CDR3 bases: TGCAGTGCTAACCCGACTGGCGGAACTCACTACGAGCAGTACTTC.

This clonotype came up a few times. The chain is built from TRBV7-2 and TRBJ2-7; maybe TRBD2 (5 bases). This CDR3 contains 13 residues. Trimming removed 3 bases from V and 6 bases from J, with 12 bases in between. Germline V lookup: CDR1 SGHTA, CDR2 FQGNSA. The CDR3 DNA reads TGTGCCAGCAGCTTCCGCCTAGCCACCGAGCAGTACTTC. This sequence encodes CASSFRLATEQYF.

This clonotype has only a few counts. The CDR3 sequence: CATSPSGGGNEQFF. In nucleotides, the CDR3 is TGTGCCACCAGTCCGTCAGGCGGTGGGAATGAGCAGTTCTTC. The J gene is TRBJ2-1, the V gene TRBV24-1; D gene uncertain. The CDR3 runs to 14 residues. Germline CDR1 and CDR2: KGHDR and SFDVKD. V was cut by 6 bases and J by 7 bases, with 15 bases left in between.

The chain combines TRBV11-3 with TRBJ2-1; D might be TRBD2 (5 bases). The CDR3 contains 13 residues. Germline V CDR1 and CDR2: SGHNT, YENEEA. V was trimmed by 1 base and J by 10 bases, leaving 11 bases between them. CDR3 DNA sequence: TGTGCCAGCAGCTTAGGTTGGGGAGACGAGCAGTTCTTC. Protein product: CASSLGWGDEQFF. The variable domain in full, with the rest retrieved from reference TRBV11-3 and TRBJ2-1, is EAGVVQSPRYKIIEKKQPVAFWCNPISGHNTLYWYLQNLGQGPELLIRYENEEAVDDSQLPKDRFSAERLKGVDSTLKIQPAELGDSAVYLCASSLGWGDEQFFGPGTRLTVL.

The V and J genes are TRBV5-5 and TRBJ2-1; 14 nucleotides agree with TRBD2. Germline V gives CDR1 SGHKS, CDR2 YYEKEE (reference sequence). The CDR3 loop spans 17 amino acids. Trimming took 4 bases from V and 8 from J; bases not matched to a gene: 11. CDR3 coding DNA: TGTGCCAGCAGCCTGTCGAGTTCGGGACTAGCGGGAGATGAGCAGTTCTTC. Translated, it gives CASSLSSSGLAGDEQFF.

The chain employs TRBV7-2 and TRBJ2-5; 11 positions agree with TRBD2. The CDR3 is 16 amino acids. Germline V gene lookup returns CDR1 SGHTA and CDR2 FQGNSA. With 5 bases clipped from V and 1 base from J, the junction kept 6 bases outside the gene matches. CDR3 DNA sequence: TGTGCCAGCAGCCCGCGGACTAGCGGGTTCCAAGAGACCCAGTACTTC. Residues: CASSPRTSGFQETQYF. The full variable domain, its missing parts supplied by reference TRBV7-2 and TRBJ2-5, is GAGVSQSPSNKVTEKGKDVELRCDPISGHTALYWYRQSLGQGLEFLIYFQGNSAPDKSGLPSDRFSAERTGGSVSTLTIQRTQQEDSAVYLCASSPRTSGFQETQYFGPGTRLLVL.

This clonotype occurred a few times. This chain links TRBV24-1 with TRBJ2-3; 10 nucleotides line up with TRBD1. The J segment lost 5 bases and the V segment lost 6 bases, leaving 7 bases of the junction unmatched. Germline CDR1 and CDR2: KGHDR and SFDVKD. The CDR3 consists of 15 residues. CDR3 DNA sequence: TGTGCCACCAGTCCCCGGGACAGGGGTAGAGATACGCAGTATTTT. Its translation: CATSPRDRGRDTQYF.

This clonotype appeared many times. The chain links TRBV14 to TRBJ2-1; 12 bases agree with TRBD2. V lost 1 base to trimming and J lost 6 bases; unmatched junction nucleotides: 4. Germline lookup yields CDR1 SGHDN and CDR2 FVKESK. The CDR3 runs to 16 residues. CDR3: CASSQATSGRINEQFF. CDR3 nucleotides: TGTGCCAGCAGCCAAGCGACTAGCGGGAGAATCAATGAGCAGTTCTTC.

This clonotype was recorded a few times. The chain couples TRBV4-1 to TRBJ2-5, with TRBD2 identical over 7 bases. J lost 2 bases, V lost 0 bases, and 12 bases had no gene match. The CDR3 consists of 18 residues. Looked up from germline, CDR1 is MGHRA and CDR2 is YSYEKL. In nucleotides, the CDR3 is TGCGCCAGCAGCCAAGAGGTTTGGGCGGGAGCCCCTCAAGAGACCCAGTACTTC. Protein sequence: CASSQEVWAGAPQETQYF.

The J gene is TRBJ2-5, the V gene TRBV29-1; 11 bases are shared with TRBD2. The J call may not be correct, given that the DNA end is closer to TRBJ2-1. CDR3 size: 16 residues. Looked up from germline, CDR1 is SQVTM and CDR2 is ANQGSEA. The CDR3 sequence: CSVEDLAGGFVNEQFF. The CDR3, as DNA: TGCAGCGTTGAAGATTTAGCGGGAGGGTTCGTCAATGAGCAGTTCTTC.

This clonotype was detected a few times. The V gene is TRBV6-1, the J gene TRBJ1-5; 10 nucleotides match TRBD1. Germline-derived CDR1 and CDR2 are MNHNS and SASEGT. The trim removed 8 bases at V and 0 bases at J, leaving 4 bases unmatched. This CDR3 is 15 amino acids long. The chain's CDR3 is CASWGQGYSNQPQHF. CDR3 in DNA: TGTGCCAGCTGGGGACAGGGGTATAGCAATCAGCCCCAGCATTTT.

This clonotype was observed a few times. The V gene is TRBV5-1, the J gene TRBJ2-3; a possible D gene is TRBD2 (6 bases). This CDR3 is built from 14 residues. Trimming left V 5 bases short and J 0 bases short, with 10 bases between. Germline loops: CDR1 SGHRS, CDR2 YFSETQ. The CDR3 nucleotides read TGCGCCAGCAGGCTAGCGTATAGCACAGATACGCAGTATTTT. It is translated as CASRLAYSTDTQYF.

The chain joins TRBV4-3 to TRBJ2-3, with TRBD2 identical over 9 bases. V lost 0 bases and J lost 5; bases outside the gene matches: 6. This CDR3 is 16 amino acids long. Germline V gives CDR1 LGHNA, CDR2 YSLEER. The CDR3 region has the DNA TGCGCCAGCAGCCAAGAGTCAGCGGGAGGTGGAGATACGCAGTATTTT. It is translated as CASSQESAGGGDTQYF.

This clonotype was observed a few times. The genes are TRBV9 and TRBJ2-7; D possibly corresponds to TRBD2 (5 bases). CDR1 is SGDLS, CDR2 YYNGEE, per germline. Trimming pared 0 bases from V and 2 bases from J, leaving 9 bases between. The length of the CDR3 is 14 residues. CDR3 coding DNA: TGTGCCAGCAGCGTAGACGGGAAAACCTACGAGCAGTACTTC. It yields the protein CASSVDGKTYEQYF.

The sample holds a few counts of this clonotype. This rearrangement joins TRBV20-1 to TRBJ1-1; a possible D gene is TRBD1 (5 bases). Trimming shortened V by 3 bases and J by 3 bases, and 11 bases separated the two germline ends. This CDR3 spans 13 amino acids. Germline CDR1 is DFQATT and CDR2 is SNEGSKA (reference sequence). The CDR3 sequence is CSASSPGDTEAFF. CDR3 in DNA: TGCAGTGCTAGTAGCCCGGGGGACACTGAAGCTTTCTTT.

This clonotype was detected a few times. V and J are TRBV20-1 and TRBJ2-7, with D perhaps TRBD1 (5 bases). Germline CDR1 and CDR2: DFQATT and SNEGSKA (reference sequence). The CDR3 has 13 residues. The germline V and J ends were trimmed by 6 bases and 3 bases, with 15 bases remaining between them. CDR3 nucleotides: TGCAGTGCAACGACAGCAAACCTCTACGAGCAGTACTTC. This gives the protein CSATTANLYEQYF.

The J gene is TRBJ2-6, the V gene TRBV2, with a tentative D call TRBD1 (5 bases). CDR3 length: 15 residues. Germline V gene lookup returns CDR1 SNHLY and CDR2 FYNNEI. Trimming removed 8 bases from V and 0 bases from J, with 11 bases in between. CDR3 DNA: TGTGCCAGCGGGGCAGAGAGCTCTGGGGCCAACGTCCTGACTTTC. Residues: CASGAESSGANVLTF.